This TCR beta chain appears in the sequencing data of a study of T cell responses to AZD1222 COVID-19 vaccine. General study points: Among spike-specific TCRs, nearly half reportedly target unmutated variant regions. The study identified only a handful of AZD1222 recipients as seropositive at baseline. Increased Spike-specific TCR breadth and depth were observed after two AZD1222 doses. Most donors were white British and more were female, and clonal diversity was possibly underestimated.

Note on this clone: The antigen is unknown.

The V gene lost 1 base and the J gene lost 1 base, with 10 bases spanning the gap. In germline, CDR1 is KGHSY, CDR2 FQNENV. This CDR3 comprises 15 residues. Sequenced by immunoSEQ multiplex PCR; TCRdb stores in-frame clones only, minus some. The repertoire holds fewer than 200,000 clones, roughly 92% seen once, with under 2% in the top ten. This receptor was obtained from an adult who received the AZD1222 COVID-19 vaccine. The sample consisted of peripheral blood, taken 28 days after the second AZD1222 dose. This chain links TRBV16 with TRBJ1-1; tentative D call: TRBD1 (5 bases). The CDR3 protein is CASSQYSGGNTEAFF. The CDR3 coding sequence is TGTGCCAGCAGCCAATATTCCGGGGGGAACACTGAAGCTTTCTTT.